This TCR beta chain derives from a study of blood T cell repertoires in COVID-19. Across the study: Material from acute and convalescent COVID-19 was sourced from the United States, Italy and Spain. T cells, B-cell-depleted T cells, or PBMCs provided the cDNA or gDNA that served as material.

The germline V gene has CDR1 SGHTA and CDR2 FQGTGA. This CDR3 comprises 13 residues. V dropped 0 bases and J dropped 9 bases, with 9 bases sitting between them. Per the original methods: Nucleated cell counts were estimated from reference gene primer amplification. The data were produced by immunoSEQ multiplex PCR, yet TCRdb's version contains in-frame clones alone and is incomplete. That table gives V, J and clone size, and the DNA gave D and trimming. The sample has 200,000 or so clones; 60% to 80% are singletons. The source is a man aged 60 to 75 with active or convalescent COVID-19. The chain couples TRBV7-3 to TRBJ2-1; D remains ambiguous. Sequencing was performed on peripheral blood. DNA for the CDR3: TGTGCCAGCAGCTTAACCCGCCACACTGAGCAGTTCTTC. Protein sequence: CASSLTRHTEQFF.